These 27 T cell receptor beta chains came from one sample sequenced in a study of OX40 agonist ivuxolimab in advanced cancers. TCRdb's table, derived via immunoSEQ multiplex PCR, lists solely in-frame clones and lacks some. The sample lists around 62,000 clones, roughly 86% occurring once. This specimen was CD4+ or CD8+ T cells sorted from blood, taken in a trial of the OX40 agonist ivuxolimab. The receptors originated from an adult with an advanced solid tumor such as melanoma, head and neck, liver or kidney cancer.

In DNA, the CDR3 is TGTGCCAGCAGCGTAGTGGCAGGGCTAGGCTACACCTTC. Its protein product is CASSVVAGLGYTF. This rearrangement joins TRBV9 to TRBJ1-2; D possibly corresponds to TRBD1 (5 bases). The CDR3 covers 13 residues. V lost 0 bases, J lost 8 bases, and 11 bases lay in between. Germline lookup yields CDR1 SGDLS and CDR2 YYNGEE.

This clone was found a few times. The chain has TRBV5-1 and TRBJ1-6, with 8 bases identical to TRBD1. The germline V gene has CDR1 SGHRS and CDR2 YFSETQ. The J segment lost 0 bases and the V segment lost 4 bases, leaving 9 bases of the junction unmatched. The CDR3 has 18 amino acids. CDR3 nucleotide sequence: TGCGCCAGCAGCCCCGGACAGGGCCCTGGCTCCTATAATTCACCCCTCCACTTT. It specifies CASSPGQGPGSYNSPLHF.

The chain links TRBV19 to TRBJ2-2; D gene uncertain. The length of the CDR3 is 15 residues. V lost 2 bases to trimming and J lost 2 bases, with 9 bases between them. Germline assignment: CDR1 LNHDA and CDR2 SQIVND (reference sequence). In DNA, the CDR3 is TGTGCCAGTAGTATATCTACAGCAAACACCGGGGAGCTGTTTTTT. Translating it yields CASSISTANTGELFF.

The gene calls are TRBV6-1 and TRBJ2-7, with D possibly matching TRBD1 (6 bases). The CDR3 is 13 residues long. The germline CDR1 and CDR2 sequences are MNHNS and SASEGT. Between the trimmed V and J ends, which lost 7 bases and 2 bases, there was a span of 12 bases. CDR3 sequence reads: CASMGAGTYEQYF. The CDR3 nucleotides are TGTGCCAGCATGGGGGCAGGGACCTACGAGCAGTACTTC.

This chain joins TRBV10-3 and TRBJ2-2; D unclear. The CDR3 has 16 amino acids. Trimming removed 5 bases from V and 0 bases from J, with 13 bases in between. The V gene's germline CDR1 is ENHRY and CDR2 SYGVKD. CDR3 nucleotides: TGTGCCATCAGTAAAGATGTGACTGCGAACACCGGGGAGCTGTTTTTT. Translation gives CAISKDVTANTGELFF.

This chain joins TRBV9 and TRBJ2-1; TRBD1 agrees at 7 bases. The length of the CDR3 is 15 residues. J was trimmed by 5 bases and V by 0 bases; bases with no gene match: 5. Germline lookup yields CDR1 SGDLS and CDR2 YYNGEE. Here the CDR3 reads CASSVGGGADNEQFF. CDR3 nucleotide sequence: TGTGCCAGCAGCGTAGGAGGGGGCGCAGACAATGAGCAGTTCTTC.

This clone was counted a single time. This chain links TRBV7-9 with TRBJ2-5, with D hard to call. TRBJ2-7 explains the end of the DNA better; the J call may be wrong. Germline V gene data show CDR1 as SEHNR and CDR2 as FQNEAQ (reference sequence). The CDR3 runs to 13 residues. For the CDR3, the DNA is TGTGCCAGCGGGCGTGCCGGATCCTACGAGCAGTACTTC. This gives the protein CASGRAGSYEQYF.

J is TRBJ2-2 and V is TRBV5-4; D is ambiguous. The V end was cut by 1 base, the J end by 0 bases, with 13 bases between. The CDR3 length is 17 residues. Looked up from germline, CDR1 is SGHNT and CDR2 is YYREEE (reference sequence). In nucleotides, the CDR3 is TGTGCCAGCAGCTTGAATGGCTTAGGAGCGAACACCGGGGAGCTGTTTTTT. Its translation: CASSLNGLGANTGELFF.

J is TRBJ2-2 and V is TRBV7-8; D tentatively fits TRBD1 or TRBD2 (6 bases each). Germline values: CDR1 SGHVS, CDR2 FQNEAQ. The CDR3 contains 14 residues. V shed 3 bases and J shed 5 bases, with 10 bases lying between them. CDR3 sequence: CASSFQGRTGELFF. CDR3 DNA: TGTGCCAGCAGCTTTCAGGGGAGGACCGGGGAGCTGTTTTTT. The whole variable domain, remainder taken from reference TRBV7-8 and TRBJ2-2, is GAGVSQSPRYKVAKRGQDVALRCDPISGHVSLFWYQQALGQGPEFLTYFQNEAQLDKSGLPSDRFFAERPEGSVSTLKIQRTQQEDSAVYLCASSFQGRTGELFFGEGSRLTVL.

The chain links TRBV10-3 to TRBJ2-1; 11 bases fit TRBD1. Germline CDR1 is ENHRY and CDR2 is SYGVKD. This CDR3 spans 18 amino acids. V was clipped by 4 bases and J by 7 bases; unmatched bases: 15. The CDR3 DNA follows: TGTGCCATCAGTGGCGGACAGGGGGCTAATCCCTCCTTAAATGAGCAGTTCTTC. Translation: CAISGGQGANPSLNEQFF.

The CDR3 spells CASSSPPEDLQQYF. CDR3 sequence (DNA): TGTGCCAGCAGTTCCCCCCCCGAGGATCTTCAGCAGTACTTC. The J gene is TRBJ2-7, the V gene TRBV28; D remains ambiguous. The CDR3 sequence is 14 residues long. Per germline, CDR1 MDHEN and CDR2 SYDVKM. V lost 4 bases and J 8 bases, leaving 18 bases between the germline ends.

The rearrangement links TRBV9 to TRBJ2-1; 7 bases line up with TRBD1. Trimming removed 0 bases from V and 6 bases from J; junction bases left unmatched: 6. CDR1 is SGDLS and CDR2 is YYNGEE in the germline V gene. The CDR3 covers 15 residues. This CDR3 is CASSVAGGLLNEQFF. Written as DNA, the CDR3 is TGTGCCAGCAGCGTAGCAGGGGGTCTGCTCAATGAGCAGTTCTTC.

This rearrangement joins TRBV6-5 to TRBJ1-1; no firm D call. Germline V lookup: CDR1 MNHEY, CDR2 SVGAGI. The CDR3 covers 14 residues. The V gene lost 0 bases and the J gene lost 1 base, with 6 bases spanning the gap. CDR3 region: CASSYSLPNTEAFF. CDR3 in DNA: TGTGCCAGCAGTTACTCGCTTCCGAACACTGAAGCTTTCTTT.

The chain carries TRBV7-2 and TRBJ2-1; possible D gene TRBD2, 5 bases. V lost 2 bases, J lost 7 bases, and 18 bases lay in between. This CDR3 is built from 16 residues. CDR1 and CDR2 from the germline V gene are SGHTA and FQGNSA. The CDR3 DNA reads TGTGCCAGCAGCTTAATGCATTCGGGGTCCGGAAATGAGCAGTTCTTC. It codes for CASSLMHSGSGNEQFF. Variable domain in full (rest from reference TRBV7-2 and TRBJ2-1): GAGVSQSPSNKVTEKGKDVELRCDPISGHTALYWYRQSLGQGLEFLIYFQGNSAPDKSGLPSDRFSAERTGGSVSTLTIQRTQQEDSAVYLCASSLMHSGSGNEQFFGPGTRLTVL.

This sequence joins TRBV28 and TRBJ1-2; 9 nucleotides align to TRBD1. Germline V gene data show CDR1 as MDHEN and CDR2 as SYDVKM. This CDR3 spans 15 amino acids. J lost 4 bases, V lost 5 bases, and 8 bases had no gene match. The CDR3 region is CASSIQGAGVYGYTF. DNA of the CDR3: TGTGCCAGCAGTATACAGGGGGCAGGGGTCTATGGCTACACCTTC.

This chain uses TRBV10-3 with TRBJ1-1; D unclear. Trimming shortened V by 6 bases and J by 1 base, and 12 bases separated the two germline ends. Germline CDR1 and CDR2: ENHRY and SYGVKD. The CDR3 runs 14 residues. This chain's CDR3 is CAISLREENTEAFF. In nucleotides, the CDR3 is TGTGCCATCAGCCTCAGAGAGGAGAACACTGAAGCTTTCTTT.

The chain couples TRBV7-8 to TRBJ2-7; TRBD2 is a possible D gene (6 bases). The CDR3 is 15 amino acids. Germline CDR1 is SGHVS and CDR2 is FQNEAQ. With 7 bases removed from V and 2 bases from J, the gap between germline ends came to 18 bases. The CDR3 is CASIRGVAATYEQYF. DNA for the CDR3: TGTGCCAGCATCCGAGGGGTAGCGGCTACCTACGAGCAGTACTTC.

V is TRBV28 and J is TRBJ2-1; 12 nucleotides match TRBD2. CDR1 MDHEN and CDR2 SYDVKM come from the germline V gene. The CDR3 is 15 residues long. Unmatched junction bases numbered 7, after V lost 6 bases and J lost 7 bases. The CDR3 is CASRLRLAGVNEQFF. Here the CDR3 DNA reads TGTGCCAGCAGGCTAAGACTAGCGGGAGTGAATGAGCAGTTCTTC.

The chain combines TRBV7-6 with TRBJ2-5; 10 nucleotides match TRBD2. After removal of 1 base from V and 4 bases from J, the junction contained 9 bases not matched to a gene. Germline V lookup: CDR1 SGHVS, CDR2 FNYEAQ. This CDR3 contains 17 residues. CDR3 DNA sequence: TGTGCCAGCAGCTTAGGGGGGACTAGCGTGTGGGGAGAGACCCAGTACTTC. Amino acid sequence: CASSLGGTSVWGETQYF.

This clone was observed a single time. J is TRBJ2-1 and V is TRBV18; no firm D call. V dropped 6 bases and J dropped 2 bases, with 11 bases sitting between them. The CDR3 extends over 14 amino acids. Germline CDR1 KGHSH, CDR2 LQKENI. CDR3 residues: CASSLGPTYNEQFF. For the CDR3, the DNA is TGTGCCAGCTCCCTAGGCCCGACCTACAATGAGCAGTTCTTC.

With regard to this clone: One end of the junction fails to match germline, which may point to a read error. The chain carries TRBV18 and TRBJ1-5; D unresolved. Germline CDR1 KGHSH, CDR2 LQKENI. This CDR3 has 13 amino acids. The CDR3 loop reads CAGSTAADQPQHF. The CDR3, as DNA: TGTGCCGGCTCGACCGCCGCCGATCAGCCCCAGCATTTT.

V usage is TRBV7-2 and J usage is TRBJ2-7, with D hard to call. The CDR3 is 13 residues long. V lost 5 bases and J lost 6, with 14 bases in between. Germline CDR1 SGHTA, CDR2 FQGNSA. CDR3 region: CASSRLYAGEQYF. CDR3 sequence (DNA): TGTGCCAGCAGCCGACTGTACGCCGGCGAGCAGTACTTC.

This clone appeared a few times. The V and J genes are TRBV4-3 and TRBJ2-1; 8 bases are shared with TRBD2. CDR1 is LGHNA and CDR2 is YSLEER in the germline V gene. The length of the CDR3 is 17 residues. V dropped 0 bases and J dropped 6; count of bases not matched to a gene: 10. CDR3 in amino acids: CASSQEYGTSGGNEQFF. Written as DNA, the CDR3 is TGCGCCAGCAGCCAAGAGTACGGAACTAGCGGCGGCAATGAGCAGTTCTTC.

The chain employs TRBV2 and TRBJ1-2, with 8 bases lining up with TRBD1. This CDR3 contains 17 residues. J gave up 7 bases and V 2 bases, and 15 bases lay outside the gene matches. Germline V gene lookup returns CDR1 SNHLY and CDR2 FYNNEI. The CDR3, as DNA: TGTGCCAGCAGTGAAAAGGGTCAGGGGGCGCGTTCTGCTGGCTACACCTTC. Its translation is CASSEKGQGARSAGYTF.

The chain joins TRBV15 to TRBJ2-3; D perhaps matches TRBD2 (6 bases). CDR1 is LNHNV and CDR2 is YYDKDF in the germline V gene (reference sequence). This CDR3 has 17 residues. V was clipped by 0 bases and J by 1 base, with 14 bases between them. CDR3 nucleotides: TGTGCCACCAGCAGAGACCTTTGGCGGGAACGCACAGATACGCAGTATTTT. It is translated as CATSRDLWRERTDTQYF.

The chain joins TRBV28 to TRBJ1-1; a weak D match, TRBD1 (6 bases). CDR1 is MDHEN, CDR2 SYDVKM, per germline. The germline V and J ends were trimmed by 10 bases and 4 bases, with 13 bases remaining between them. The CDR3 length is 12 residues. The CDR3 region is CAIGQTSTEAFF. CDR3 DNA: TGTGCCATCGGACAGACCTCCACTGAAGCTTTCTTT. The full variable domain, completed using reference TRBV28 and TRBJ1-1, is DVKVTQSSRYLVKRTGEKVFLECVQDMDHENMFWYRQDPGLGLRLIYFSYDVKMKEKGDIPEGYSVSREKKERFSLILESASTNQTSMYLCAIGQTSTEAFFGQGTRLTVV.

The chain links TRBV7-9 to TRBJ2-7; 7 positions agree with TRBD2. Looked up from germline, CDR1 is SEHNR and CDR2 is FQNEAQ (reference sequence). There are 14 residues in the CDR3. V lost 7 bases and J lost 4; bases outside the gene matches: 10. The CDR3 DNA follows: TGTGCCAGCACCCTTCTCCGGGGGGAGTACGAGCAGTACTTC. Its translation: CASTLLRGEYEQYF.